The sequence of this T cell receptor beta chain was determined in a study of T cell repertoires in cytomegalovirus infection. V lost 5 bases and J lost 3, with 14 bases in between. CDR3 size: 14 residues. The V gene's germline CDR1 is DFQATT and CDR2 SNEGSKA (reference sequence). This clonotype was detected ten times or more. In TCRdb, the reads were re-called with MiXCR into one record per CDR3 protein. The sample yields just under 300,000 distinct CDR3 sequences, around 9.1% seen once. Sequenced material: PBMCs. The V and J genes are TRBV20-1 and TRBJ2-1; perhaps TRBD1 as D (6 bases). This TCR came from a human donor in good health (CMV status not recorded). Some clones in this sample may be carry-over from other donors' samples. CDR3 sequence (DNA): TGCAGTGCTGGGGGCAGCGGAGGCTACAATGAGCAGTTCTTC. This codes for CSAGGSGGYNEQFF.